This record covers a single T cell receptor (beta chain). What it recognizes is unknown. Sequencing templates came from extracted RNA that was reverse transcribed into cDNA. Repertoires were generated with immunoSEQ multiplex PCR, while TCRdb's copy carries only in-frame clones and drops some. This table holds some 80,000 clones, approximately 64% found once. Treatment reported: oral pan-JAK inhibitor, 5-10 mg twice daily. Alopecia areata patients had lesional scalp punch biopsies and peripheral blood taken from them. The data were taken from a study of CD8+ T cells in alopecia areata. General study points: Normal skin's resident alphabeta T cells are also sequenced in scalp samples. How baseline CD8+ expansion relates to response remains uncertain (there was one nonresponder). Clonality in lesional scalp, especially alopecia totalis/universalis, exceeded that of normal scalp.

The length of the CDR3 is 13 residues. V shed 4 bases, J shed 8 bases, and the junction held 5 bases outside the gene matches. Germline values: CDR1 LGHNA, CDR2 YSLEER. The receptor was derived from a human donor with alopecia areata. This material consisted of CD8+ T cells sorted from blood, taken at week 24, from a patient treated with tofacitinib. The gene calls are TRBV4-3 and TRBJ2-4, with TRBD2 matching over 7 bases. The CDR3 spells CASSPGGGDIQYF. CDR3 coding DNA: TGCGCCAGCAGCCCCGGGGGAGGGGACATTCAGTACTTC.